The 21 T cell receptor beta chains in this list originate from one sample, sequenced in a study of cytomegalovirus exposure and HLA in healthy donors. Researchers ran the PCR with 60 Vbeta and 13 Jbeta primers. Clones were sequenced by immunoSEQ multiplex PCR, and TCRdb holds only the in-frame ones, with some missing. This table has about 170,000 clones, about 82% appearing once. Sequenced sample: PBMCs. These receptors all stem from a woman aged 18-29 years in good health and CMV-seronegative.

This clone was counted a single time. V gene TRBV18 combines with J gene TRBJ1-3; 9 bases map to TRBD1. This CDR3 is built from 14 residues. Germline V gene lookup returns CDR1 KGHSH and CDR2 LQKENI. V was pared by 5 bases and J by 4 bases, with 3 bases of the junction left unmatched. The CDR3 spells CASSTGGSGNTIYF. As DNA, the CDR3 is TGTGCCAGCTCAACAGGGGGCTCAGGAAACACCATATATTTT.

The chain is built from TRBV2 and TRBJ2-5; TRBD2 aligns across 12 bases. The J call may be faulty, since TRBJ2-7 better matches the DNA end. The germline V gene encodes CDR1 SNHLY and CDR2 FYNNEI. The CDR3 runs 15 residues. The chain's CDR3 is CASRIATSGGYEQYF. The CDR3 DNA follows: TGTGCCAGCAGGATCGCGACTAGCGGGGGATACGAGCAGTACTTC.

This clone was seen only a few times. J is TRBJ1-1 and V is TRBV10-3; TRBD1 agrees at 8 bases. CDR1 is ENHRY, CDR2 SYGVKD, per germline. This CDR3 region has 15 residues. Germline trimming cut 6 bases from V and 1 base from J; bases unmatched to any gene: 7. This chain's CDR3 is CAIRKTGEGNTEAFF. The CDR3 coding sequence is TGTGCCATCAGGAAGACAGGGGAGGGGAACACTGAAGCTTTCTTT.

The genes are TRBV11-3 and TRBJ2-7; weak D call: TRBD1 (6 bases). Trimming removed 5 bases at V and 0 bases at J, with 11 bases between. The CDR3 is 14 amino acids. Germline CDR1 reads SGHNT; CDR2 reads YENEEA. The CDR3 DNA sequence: TGTGCCAGCAGCGCACAGGGCTTCTCCTACGAGCAGTACTTC. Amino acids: CASSAQGFSYEQYF.

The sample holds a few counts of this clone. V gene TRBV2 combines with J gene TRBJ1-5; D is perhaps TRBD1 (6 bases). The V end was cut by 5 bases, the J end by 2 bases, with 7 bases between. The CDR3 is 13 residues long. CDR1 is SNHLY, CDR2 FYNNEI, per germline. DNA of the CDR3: TGTGCCAGCAGTTCAGGGGGCAATCAGCCCCAGCATTTT. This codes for CASSSGGNQPQHF.

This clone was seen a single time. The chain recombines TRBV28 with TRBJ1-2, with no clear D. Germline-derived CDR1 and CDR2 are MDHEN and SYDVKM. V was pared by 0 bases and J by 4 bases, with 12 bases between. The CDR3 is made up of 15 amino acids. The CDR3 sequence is CASSLWWRVPYGYTF. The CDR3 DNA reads TGTGCCAGCAGTTTATGGTGGAGGGTTCCCTATGGCTACACCTTC.

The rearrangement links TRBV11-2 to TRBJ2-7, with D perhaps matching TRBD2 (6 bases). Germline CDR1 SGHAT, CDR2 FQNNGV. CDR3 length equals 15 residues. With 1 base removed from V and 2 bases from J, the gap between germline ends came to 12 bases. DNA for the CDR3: TGTGCCAGCAGCTTAGGTCATAGCGGAACCTACGAGCAGTACTTC. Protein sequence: CASSLGHSGTYEQYF.

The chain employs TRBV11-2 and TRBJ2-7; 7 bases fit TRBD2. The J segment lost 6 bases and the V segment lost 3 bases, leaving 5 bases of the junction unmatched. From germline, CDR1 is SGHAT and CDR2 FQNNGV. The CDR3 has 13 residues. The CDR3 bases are TGTGCCAGCAGCTTGGTGCGCGGGGGCGAGCAGTACTTC. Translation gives CASSLVRGGEQYF.

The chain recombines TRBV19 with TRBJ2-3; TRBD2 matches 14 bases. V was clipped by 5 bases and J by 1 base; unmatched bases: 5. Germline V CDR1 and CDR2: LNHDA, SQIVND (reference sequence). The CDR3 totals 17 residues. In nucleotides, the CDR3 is TGTGCCAGTAGTGCTCCGGGACTAGCGGGAGGCACAGATACGCAGTATTTT. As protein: CASSAPGLAGGTDTQYF.

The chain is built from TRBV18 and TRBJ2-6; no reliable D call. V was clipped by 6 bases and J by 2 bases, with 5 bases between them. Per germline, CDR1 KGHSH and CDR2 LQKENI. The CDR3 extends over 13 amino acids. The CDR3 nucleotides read TGTGCCAGCTCCCCTGCTGGGGCCAACGTCCTGACTTTC. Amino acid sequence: CASSPAGANVLTF. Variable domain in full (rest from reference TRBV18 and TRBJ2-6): NAGVMQNPRHLVRRRGQEARLRCSPMKGHSHVYWYRQLPEEGLKFMVYLQKENIIDESGMPKERFSAEFPKEGPSILRIQQVVRGDSAAYFCASSPAGANVLTFGAGSRLTVL.

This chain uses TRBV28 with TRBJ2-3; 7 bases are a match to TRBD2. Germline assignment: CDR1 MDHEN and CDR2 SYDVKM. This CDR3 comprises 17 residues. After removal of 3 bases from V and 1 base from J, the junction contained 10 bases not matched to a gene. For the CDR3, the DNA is TGTGCCAGCAGTTTTGGCTTGGTAGGACTAGGCACAGATACGCAGTATTTT. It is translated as CASSFGLVGLGTDTQYF.

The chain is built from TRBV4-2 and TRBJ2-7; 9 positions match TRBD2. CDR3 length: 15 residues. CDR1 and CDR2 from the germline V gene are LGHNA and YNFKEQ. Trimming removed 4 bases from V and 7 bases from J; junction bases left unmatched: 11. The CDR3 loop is CASSPLSGSAGEQYF. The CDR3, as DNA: TGTGCCAGCAGCCCCCTTAGCGGGAGTGCGGGGGAGCAGTACTTC.

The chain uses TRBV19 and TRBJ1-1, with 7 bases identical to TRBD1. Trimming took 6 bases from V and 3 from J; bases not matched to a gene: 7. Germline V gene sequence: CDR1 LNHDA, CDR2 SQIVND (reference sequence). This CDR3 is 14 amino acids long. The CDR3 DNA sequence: TGTGCCAGTAGGCGGATTCAGGGGGACACTGAAGCTTTCTTT. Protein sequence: CASRRIQGDTEAFF.

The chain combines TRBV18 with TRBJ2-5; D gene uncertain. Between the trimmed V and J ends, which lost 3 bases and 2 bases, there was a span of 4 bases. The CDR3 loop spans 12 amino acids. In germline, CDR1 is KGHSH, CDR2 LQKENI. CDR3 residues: CASSPQQETQYF. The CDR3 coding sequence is TGTGCCAGCTCACCCCAACAAGAGACCCAGTACTTC.

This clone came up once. The CDR3, as DNA: TGTGCCAGCAGTGCATCCGGGAGGCCACCCCTCCACTTT. As protein: CASSASGRPPLHF. The genes are TRBV6-1 and TRBJ1-6, with D unclear. The CDR3 runs to 13 residues. The germline V gene has CDR1 MNHNS and CDR2 SASEGT. Trimming took 4 bases from V and 11 from J, leaving 12 bases between them.

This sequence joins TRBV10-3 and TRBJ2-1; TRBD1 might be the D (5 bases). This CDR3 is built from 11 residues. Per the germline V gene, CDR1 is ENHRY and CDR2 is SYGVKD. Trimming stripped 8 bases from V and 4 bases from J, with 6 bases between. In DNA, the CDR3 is TGTGCCATCCGACAGTACAATGAGCAGTTCTTC. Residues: CAIRQYNEQFF.

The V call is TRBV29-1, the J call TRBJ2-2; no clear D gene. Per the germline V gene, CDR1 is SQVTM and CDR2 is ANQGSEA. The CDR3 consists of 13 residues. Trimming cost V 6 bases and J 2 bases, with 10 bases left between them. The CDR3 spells CSVAPQNTGELFF. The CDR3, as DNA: TGCAGCGTCGCCCCACAAAACACCGGGGAGCTGTTTTTT.

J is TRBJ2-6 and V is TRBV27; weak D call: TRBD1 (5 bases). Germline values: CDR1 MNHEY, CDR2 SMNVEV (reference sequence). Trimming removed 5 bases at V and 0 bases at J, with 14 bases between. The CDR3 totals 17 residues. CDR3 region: CASSPLSQGSGANVLTF. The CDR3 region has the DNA TGTGCCAGCAGTCCACTATCTCAGGGCTCTGGGGCCAACGTCCTGACTTTC.

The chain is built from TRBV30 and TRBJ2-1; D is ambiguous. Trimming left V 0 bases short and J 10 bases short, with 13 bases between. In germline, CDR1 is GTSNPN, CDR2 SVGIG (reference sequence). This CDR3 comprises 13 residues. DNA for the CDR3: TGTGCCTGGAGTGTATCTCTCCTATTAGAGCAGTTCTTC. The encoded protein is CAWSVSLLLEQFF.

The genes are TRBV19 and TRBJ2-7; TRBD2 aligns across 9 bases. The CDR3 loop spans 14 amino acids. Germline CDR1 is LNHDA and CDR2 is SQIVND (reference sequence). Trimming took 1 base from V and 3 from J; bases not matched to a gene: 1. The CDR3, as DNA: TGTGCCAGTAGTATAGCACTAGCGGGCTACGAGCAGTACTTC. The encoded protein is CASSIALAGYEQYF. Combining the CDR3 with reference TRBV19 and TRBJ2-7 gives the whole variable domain DGGITQSPKYLFRKEGQNVTLSCEQNLNHDAMYWYRQDPGQGLRLIYYSQIVNDFQKGDIAEGYSVSREKKESFPLTVTSAQKNPTAFYLCASSIALAGYEQYFGPGTRLTVT.

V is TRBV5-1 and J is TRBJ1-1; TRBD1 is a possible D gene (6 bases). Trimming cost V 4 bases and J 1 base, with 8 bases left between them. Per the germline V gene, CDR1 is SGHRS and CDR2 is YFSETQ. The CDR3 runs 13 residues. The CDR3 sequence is CASSATGNTEAFF. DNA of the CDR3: TGCGCCAGCAGCGCGACAGGGAACACTGAAGCTTTCTTT.